This T cell receptor (beta chain) was sequenced during a study of cytomegalovirus exposure and HLA in healthy donors (dated by TCRdb to between 2016 and 2019). For the study in its entirety: According to an earlier analysis of a few hundred of the donors, about 179 million T cells yielded 100 million or so unique TCR beta sequences and around 300 Gb of sequence data. Roughly 290 gigabases of sequencing data and 91 million or so unique TCR sequences made up an early release that covered fewer than 650 HLA-typed donors. The genetic ancestry cluster associated with self-reported Caucasian donors included roughly four fifths of the approximately 400 genotyped donors. The study aimed to test whether signatures of past pathogen exposure could be identified by cataloging public T cell receptors. The study profiled the T cell repertoires of hundreds of subjects by immunosequencing and related them to cytomegalovirus serostatus. In addition to the first cohort of 666 subjects, a separate validation cohort of 120 different subjects was used. High-throughput TCR immunosequencing, statistical association of individual TCRs with disease status, and machine learning were combined to predict cytomegalovirus infection status. In a later analysis, previously published TCR beta repertoires from more than 500 donors were re-analyzed and high-resolution HLA genotyping was added so that TCR occurrence patterns could be studied. Rather than using new phenotypic data, the later analysis identified candidate immune exposures from TCR beta sequences and from how often those sequences occurred across donors. An earlier analysis of around 580 of the donors used high-throughput TCR beta sequencing to judge whether each TCR beta V gene segment behaved as functional or pseudogenic. Alongside the repertoire data, information on donor age, sex, ethnicity and CMV serostatus was compiled. Genome-wide SNP genotypes for about 55% of the roughly 670 donors were used in a later genetic analysis, which treated that subset as a discovery cohort. All discovery cohort repertoires had been generated using a single sequencing platform. HLA typing covered class I and class II loci at four-digit resolution. Typing coverage differed by locus: A, B, C, DRB1 and DQB1 were typed in roughly 629-630 donors, DQA1 in 522, DPA1 in nearly 610, and DPB1 in just under 480. About 5 DR-DQ haplotypes were handled as single units for association and clustering, since linkage in the cohort was strong. Among under 450 genotyped donors of the cohort, an average of roughly 240,000 unique TCR beta nucleotide sequences were sequenced per donor, roughly a sixth of them non-productive.

Only a few counts were recorded for this clone. What antigen it recognizes has not been identified. Per-base qualities were not stored, and no clone one base away is much larger. CDR1 and CDR2 were assigned from the germline V gene as SGHRS and YFSETQ. Trimming accounts for 1 base at V and 1 base at J, while the number of junction bases matched to no gene is 8. Including cysteine and phenylalanine, the CDR3 has 17 amino acids. Of all the DNA, just the CDR3 is kept, 51 bases in frame from base 1. The cohort consisted of 600 to 700 healthy bone marrow donors. At the time of sampling, every cohort member was nominally healthy, though immune exposures that went unrecorded were likely present. The donor was CMV seropositive and was included in the group of 250 to 300 seropositive cohort members. Each donor provided a peripheral blood sample, and peripheral blood mononuclear cells were used for TCR beta sequencing. The Qiagen DNeasy Blood Extraction Kit was used to extract genomic DNA from the blood cell samples.

Preparation of the library involved the immunoSEQ multiplex PCR assay. For the multiplex PCR, a mixture combining 60 forward primers for TCR Vbeta segments and 13 reverse primers for TCR Jbeta segments was used. A multiplex PCR assay on genomic DNA amplified the CDR3 region of rearranged TCR beta genes. The amplified TCR beta libraries were sequenced on the Illumina HiSeq System as 87-base-pair reads. Per the authors' processing: A later analysis tallied 80 million to 95 million unique TCR beta chains across the roughly 610 repertoires, and approximately 11 million of those chains were shared by two or more donors. Raw reads were error-corrected and collapsed into unique sequences with a nearest-neighbor algorithm that merged closely related sequences to remove PCR and sequencing errors. To assign V, D and J gene segments, CDR3 sequences were aligned to IMGT reference sequences. Each retained sequence needed at least a six-nucleotide match to both a V gene segment and a J gene segment. Rearrangements were called productive when the CDR3 lacked stop codons and stayed in frame with V and J; all others were non-productive. CDR3 was defined by IMGT convention, running from the second conserved V-encoded cysteine to the conserved J-encoded phenylalanine. Sequences without an unambiguous match to a single V gene segment were excluded from the earlier analysis of 500 to 700 of the donors. In an earlier analysis of around 590 of the donors, a V segment was called functional when productive rearrangements were above 56.7%, and segregating when the standard deviation between donors exceeded 5%. To diagnose cytomegalovirus status from the catalog of TCR beta chain sequences, a statistical classification framework was built. In a later analysis, V and J genes were assigned by comparing TCR nucleotide sequences against IMGT/GENE-DB human TR gene sequences. In a later analysis, CDR3 sequences and most-parsimonious VDJ recombination scenarios were assigned using the TCRdist pipeline. In a later analysis, each TCR beta chain was defined by its CDR3 amino acid sequence together with its V-gene family, and reads without a unique V-gene family were excluded. To address suspected cross-contamination and a sequencing artifact, a later analysis removed approximately 600 highly shared, low-generation-probability nucleotide sequences. For each public chain, a later analysis derived a clonal expansion index from normalized ranks of inferred template counts within each repertoire. Generation probabilities in a later analysis came from a VDJ recombination model fitted to out-of-frame rearrangements, and those results were checked against IGoR. In a later analysis, TCR-TCR, TCR-HLA and TCR-CMV co-occurrence was scored with hypergeometric tests, and a repertoire-size bias correction was applied to TCR pairs. A later analysis estimated false discovery rates by permuting HLA or CMV assignments 20 times. In a later analysis, co-occurring TCRs were grouped using DBSCAN, and TCRdist sequence similarity was added for clustering within HLA-allele-positive subsets. For co-occurrence clustering, repertoires with fewer than 30,000 or more than 120,000 public chains were excluded, along with 5 or 6 repertoires with anomalous nucleotide sharing. Held by TCRdb, this immuneACCESS table contains in-frame sequences only and omits some clones. Under half of the omission traces to an unresolved V gene where checked; the cause of the rest is unknown. V and J calls and clone size are those listed in that table; D and trimming were worked out from the DNA. Counted in this sample were tens of thousands of clones; 55% to 70% of them appeared once. The ten top clones hold under 25% of the sample.

The investigation overall reported the following: Strong co-occurrence of HLA alleles, especially DR and DQ, made assigning TCR associations to individual alleles difficult. In both the original and validation cohorts, the classifier was reported to diagnose cytomegalovirus status with high specificity and sensitivity. In an earlier analysis of roughly 560 of the donors, most TCR beta V segments were observed in productive rearrangements about 87% or about 30% of the time, broadly matching IMGT annotations. A further reported finding was that TCR beta sequences accurately predicted the HLA-A and HLA-B alleles for most subjects in the first cohort. A later genetic analysis reported fewer N-insertions in productive TCRs among donors in an Asian-associated ancestry cluster than the approximately 670-donor mean. The study gave a list of about 170 TCR beta chains associated with cytomegalovirus. Some IMGT-functional V segments, including TRBV6-2 and TRBV6-3, could not be distinguished by the 87-base-pair reads and were therefore excluded. CMV serostatus was the only immune exposure information available for the cohort. While some public TCRs were present in many individuals, most TCR sequences turned up only very rarely across donors. Several of the top co-occurrence clusters appeared to be linked to parvovirus B19, influenza, CMV and Epstein-Barr virus, according to a later analysis. The presence/absence analyses assumed that sequencing depth was roughly uniform across donors, and that assumption may not be true. In vitro tests confirmed that a few of the cytomegalovirus-associated TCR beta chains recognize cytomegalovirus antigens. The authors suggested that the approach could potentially be extended to other disease states and immunological phenotypes. A group of highly shared sequence variants was considered likely to be a technical artifact of the sequencing pipeline. Because some donors lacked HLA typing at each locus, the association tests relied only on the typed subset. In a later analysis, 16,951 TCR beta sequences were associated with specific HLA alleles at a false discovery rate of 0.05. The earlier analysis of 450 to 700 of the donors excluded 15 to 20 rarely observed V segments, including chromosome 9 orphons, because counts were too low. A later analysis found that most CMV-associated TCR beta chains appeared HLA-restricted, with HLA associations seemingly driven largely by CMV exposure. Compared with equally common non-associated chains, HLA-associated TCR beta chains in a later analysis were more clonally expanded and had lower generation probabilities. According to a later analysis, TCR association rates differed among HLA loci, with DRB1 alleles showing the most associated TCRs and HLA-C alleles showing the fewest. Correlated functional status among segregating V segments might reflect linkage disequilibrium, but an unknown experimental factor could not be ruled out. V-gene and J-gene trimming of TCR beta chains was associated with a missense DCLRE1C variant in a later genetic analysis, and the association was replicated in an independent cohort. Only TCR beta chains were sequenced in this cohort, and the absence of alpha or paired-chain data limited detectable features.

Sample: PBMCs. The sequence was collected from a woman aged 45-65 years in good health and CMV-seropositive. The rearranged chain carries TRBV5-1 and TRBJ1-1; 9 middle bases align to TRBD1. The DNA is as follows: TGCGCCAGCAGCTTGAGAGGGACAGGGTATTCGAACACTGAAGCTTTCTTT. This is translated as CASSLRGTGYSNTEAFF.